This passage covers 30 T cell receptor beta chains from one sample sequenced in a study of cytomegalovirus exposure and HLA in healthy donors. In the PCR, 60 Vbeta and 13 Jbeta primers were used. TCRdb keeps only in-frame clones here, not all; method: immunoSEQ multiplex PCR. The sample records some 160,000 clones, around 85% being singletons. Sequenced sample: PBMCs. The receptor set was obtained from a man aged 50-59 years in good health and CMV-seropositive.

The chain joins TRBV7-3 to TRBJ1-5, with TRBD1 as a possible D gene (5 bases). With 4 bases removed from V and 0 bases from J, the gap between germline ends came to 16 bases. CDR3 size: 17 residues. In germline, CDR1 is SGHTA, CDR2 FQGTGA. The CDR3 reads CASSWNLDSNSNQPQHF. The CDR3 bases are TGTGCCAGCAGCTGGAACTTAGACAGCAATAGCAATCAGCCCCAGCATTTT.

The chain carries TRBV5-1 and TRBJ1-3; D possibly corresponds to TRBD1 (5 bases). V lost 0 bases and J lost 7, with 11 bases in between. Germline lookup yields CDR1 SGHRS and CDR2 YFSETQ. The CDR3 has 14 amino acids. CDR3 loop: CASSLGQQSNTIYF. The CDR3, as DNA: TGCGCCAGCAGCTTGGGACAGCAGTCGAACACCATATATTTT. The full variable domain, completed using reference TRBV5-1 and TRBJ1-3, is KAGVTQTPRYLIKTRGQQVTLSCSPISGHRSVSWYQQTPGQGLQFLFEYFSETQRNKGNFPGRFSGRQFSNSRSEMNVSTLELGDSALYLCASSLGQQSNTIYFGEGSWLTVV.

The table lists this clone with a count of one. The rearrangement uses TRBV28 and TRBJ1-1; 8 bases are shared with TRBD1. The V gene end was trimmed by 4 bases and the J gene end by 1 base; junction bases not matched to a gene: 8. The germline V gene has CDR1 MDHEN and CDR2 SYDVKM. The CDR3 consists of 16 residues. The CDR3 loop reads CASSSSGQGGNTEAFF. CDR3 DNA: TGTGCCAGCAGTTCCTCAGGACAGGGCGGGAACACTGAAGCTTTCTTT.

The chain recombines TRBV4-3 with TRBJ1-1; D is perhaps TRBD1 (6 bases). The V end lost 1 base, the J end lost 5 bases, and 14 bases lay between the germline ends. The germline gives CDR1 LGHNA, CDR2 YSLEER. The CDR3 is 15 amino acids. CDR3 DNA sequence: TGCGCCAGCAGCCAAGTTGCGGGGGCGGGAACTGAAGCTTTCTTT. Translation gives CASSQVAGAGTEAFF.

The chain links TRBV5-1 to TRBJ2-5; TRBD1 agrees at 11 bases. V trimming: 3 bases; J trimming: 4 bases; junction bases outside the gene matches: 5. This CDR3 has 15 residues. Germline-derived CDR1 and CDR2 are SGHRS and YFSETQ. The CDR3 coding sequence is TGCGCCAGCAGCTGGGGGGGACAGGGGGGAGAGACCCAGTACTTC. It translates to CASSWGGQGGETQYF. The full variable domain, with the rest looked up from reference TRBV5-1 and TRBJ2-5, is KAGVTQTPRYLIKTRGQQVTLSCSPISGHRSVSWYQQTPGQGLQFLFEYFSETQRNKGNFPGRFSGRQFSNSRSEMNVSTLELGDSALYLCASSWGGQGGETQYFGPGTRLLVL.

The CDR3 DNA is TGCGCCAGCAGCCAAGAGGGGGGGGGCTGGGGGGAAAAACTGTTTTTT. This gives the protein CASSQEGGGWGEKLFF. The rearrangement joins TRBV4-1 to TRBJ1-4, with D tentatively TRBD1 (6 bases). The CDR3 runs to 16 residues. Germline values: CDR1 MGHRA, CDR2 YSYEKL. V was cut by 0 bases and J by 8 bases, with 16 bases left in between.

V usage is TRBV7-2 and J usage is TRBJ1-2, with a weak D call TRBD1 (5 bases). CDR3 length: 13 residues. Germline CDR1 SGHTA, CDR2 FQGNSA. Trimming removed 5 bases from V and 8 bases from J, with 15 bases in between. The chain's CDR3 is CASSREGRGGYTF. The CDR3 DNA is TGTGCCAGCAGCCGGGAGGGGCGGGGGGGCTACACCTTC.

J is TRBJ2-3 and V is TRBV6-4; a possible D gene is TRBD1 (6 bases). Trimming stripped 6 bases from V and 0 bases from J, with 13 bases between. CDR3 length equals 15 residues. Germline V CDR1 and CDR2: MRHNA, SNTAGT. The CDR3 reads CASRPDRTSTDTQYF. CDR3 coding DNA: TGTGCCAGCAGGCCCGACAGGACTAGCACAGATACGCAGTATTTT.

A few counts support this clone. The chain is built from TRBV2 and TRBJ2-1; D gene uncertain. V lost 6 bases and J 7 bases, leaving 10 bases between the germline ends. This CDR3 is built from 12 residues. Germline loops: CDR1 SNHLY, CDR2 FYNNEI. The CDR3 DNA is TGTGCCAGCAGCTCCTATTCTAATGAGCAGTTCTTC. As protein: CASSSYSNEQFF.

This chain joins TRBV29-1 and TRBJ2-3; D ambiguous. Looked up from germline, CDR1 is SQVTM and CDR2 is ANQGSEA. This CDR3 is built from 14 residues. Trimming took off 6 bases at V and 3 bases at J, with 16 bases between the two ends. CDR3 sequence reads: CSVGAGYGTDTQYF. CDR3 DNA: TGCAGCGTAGGAGCTGGGTACGGTACAGATACGCAGTATTTT.

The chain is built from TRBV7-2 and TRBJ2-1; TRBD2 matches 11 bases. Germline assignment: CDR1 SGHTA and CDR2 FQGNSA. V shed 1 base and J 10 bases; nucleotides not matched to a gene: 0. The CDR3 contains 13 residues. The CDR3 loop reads CASSLVAGGEQFF. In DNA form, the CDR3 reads TGTGCCAGCAGCTTAGTAGCGGGAGGGGAGCAGTTCTTC.

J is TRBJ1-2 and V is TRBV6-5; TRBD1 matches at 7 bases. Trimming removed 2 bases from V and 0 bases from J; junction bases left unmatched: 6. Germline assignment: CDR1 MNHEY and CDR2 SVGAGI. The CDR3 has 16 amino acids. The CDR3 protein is CASSYNFGTANYGYTF. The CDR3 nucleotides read TGTGCCAGCAGTTACAACTTTGGGACAGCTAACTATGGCTACACCTTC.

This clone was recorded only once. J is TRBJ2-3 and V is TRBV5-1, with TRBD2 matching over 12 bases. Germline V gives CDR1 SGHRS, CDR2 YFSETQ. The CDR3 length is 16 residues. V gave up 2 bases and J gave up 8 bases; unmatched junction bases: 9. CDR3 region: CASSFSSGGAGSTQYF. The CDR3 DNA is TGCGCCAGCAGCTTCTCTAGCGGGGGGGCGGGATCTACGCAGTATTTT.

This chain's CDR3 is CAISEGTSGYEQYF. In DNA, the CDR3 is TGTGCCATCAGTGAGGGGACTAGCGGGTACGAGCAGTACTTC. The chain is built from TRBV10-3 and TRBJ2-7, with 12 positions matching TRBD2. Trimming at V came to 2 bases and at J to 4 bases, leaving 0 bases not matched to a gene. Germline loops: CDR1 ENHRY, CDR2 SYGVKD. This CDR3 region has 14 residues.

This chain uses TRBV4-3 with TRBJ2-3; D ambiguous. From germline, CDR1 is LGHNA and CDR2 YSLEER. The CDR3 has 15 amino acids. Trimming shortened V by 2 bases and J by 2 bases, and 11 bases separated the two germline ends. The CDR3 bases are TGCGCCAGCAGCCAACAAGCGACCCCCACAGATACGCAGTATTTT. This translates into CASSQQATPTDTQYF.

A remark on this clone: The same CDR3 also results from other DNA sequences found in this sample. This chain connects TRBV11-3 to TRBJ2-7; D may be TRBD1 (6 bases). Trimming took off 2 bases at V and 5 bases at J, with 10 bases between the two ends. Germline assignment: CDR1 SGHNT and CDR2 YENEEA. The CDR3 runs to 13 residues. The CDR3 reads CASSLRGGDEQYF. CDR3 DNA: TGTGCCAGCAGCTTACGAGGGGGAGACGAGCAGTACTTC.

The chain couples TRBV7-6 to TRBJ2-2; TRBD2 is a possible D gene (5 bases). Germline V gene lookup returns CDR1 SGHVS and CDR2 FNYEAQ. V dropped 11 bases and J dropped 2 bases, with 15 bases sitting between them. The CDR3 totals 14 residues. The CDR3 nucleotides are TGTGCCTCGGGCAGGCGGGCAAACACCGGGGAGCTGTTTTTT. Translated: CASGRRANTGELFF.

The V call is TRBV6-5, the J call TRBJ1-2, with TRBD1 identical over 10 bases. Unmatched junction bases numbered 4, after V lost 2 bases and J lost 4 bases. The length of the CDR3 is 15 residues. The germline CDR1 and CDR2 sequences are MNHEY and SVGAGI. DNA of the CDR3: TGTGCCAGCAGTTACCCGGGACAGGGGAGCTATGGCTACACCTTC. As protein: CASSYPGQGSYGYTF.

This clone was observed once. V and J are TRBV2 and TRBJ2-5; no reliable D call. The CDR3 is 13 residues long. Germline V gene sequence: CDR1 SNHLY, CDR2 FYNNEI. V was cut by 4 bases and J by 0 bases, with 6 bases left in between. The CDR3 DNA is TGTGCCAGCAGTGCGGTGGACCAAGAGACCCAGTACTTC. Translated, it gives CASSAVDQETQYF.

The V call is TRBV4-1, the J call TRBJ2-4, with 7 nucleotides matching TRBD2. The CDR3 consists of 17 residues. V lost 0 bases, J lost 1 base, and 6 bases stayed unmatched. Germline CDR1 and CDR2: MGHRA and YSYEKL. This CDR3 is CASSQDRSGGAKNIQYF. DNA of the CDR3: TGCGCCAGCAGCCAAGATCGATCCGGGGGGGCCAAAAACATTCAGTACTTC.

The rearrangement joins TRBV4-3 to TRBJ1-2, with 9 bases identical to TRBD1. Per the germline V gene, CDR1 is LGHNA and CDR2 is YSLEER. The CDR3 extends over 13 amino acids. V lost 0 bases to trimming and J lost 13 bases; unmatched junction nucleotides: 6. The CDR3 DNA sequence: TGCGCCAGCAGCCAAGACCTGGGACAGGGCGGCACCTTC. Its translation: CASSQDLGQGGTF.

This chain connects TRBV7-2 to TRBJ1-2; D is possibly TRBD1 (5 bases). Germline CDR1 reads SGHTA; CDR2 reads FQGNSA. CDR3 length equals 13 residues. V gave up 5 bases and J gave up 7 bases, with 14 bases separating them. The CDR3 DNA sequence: TGTGCCAGCAGCCCTGTTGGGACTGTTGGCTACACCTTC. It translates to CASSPVGTVGYTF.

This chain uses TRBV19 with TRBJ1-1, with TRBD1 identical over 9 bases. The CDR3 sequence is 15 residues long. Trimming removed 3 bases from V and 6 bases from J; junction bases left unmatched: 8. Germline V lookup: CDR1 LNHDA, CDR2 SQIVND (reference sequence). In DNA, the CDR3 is TGTGCCAGTAGTATTGTCTGGACAGGGGTTCCTGAAGCTTTCTTT. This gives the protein CASSIVWTGVPEAFF.

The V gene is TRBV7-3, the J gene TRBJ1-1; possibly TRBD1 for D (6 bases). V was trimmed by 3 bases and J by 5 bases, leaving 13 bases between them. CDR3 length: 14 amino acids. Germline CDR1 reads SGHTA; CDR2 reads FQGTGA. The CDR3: CASSFGPRGTEAFF. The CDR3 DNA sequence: TGTGCCAGCAGCTTCGGCCCTAGGGGGACTGAAGCTTTCTTT. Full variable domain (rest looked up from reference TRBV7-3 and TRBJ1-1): GAGVSQTPSNKVTEKGKYVELRCDPISGHTALYWYRQSLGQGPEFLIYFQGTGAADDSGLPNDRFFAVRPEGSVSTLKIQRTERGDSAVYLCASSFGPRGTEAFFGQGTRLTVV.

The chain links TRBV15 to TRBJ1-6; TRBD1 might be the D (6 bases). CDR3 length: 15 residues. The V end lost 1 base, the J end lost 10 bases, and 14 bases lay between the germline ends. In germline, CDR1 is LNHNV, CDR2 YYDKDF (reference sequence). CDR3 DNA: TGTGCCACCAGCAGAGGGGGTCAGGGGTGGTCACCCCTCCACTTT. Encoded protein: CATSRGGQGWSPLHF.

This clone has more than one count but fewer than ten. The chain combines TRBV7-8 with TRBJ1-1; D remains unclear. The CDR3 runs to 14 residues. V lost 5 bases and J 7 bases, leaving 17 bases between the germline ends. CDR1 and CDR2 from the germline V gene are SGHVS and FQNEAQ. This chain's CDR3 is CASSRRHGGIEAFF. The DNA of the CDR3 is TGTGCCAGCAGCCGCCGACATGGAGGGATTGAAGCTTTCTTT.

The CDR3 DNA reads TGTGCCAGCAGTCCCTTAGGGGAGGGGAATGAGCAGTTCTTC. This sequence encodes CASSPLGEGNEQFF. The rearrangement uses TRBV28 and TRBJ2-1; 7 bases are a match to TRBD2. Trimming took 5 bases from V and 7 from J; bases not matched to a gene: 8. The CDR3 is 14 residues long. Germline CDR1 reads MDHEN; CDR2 reads SYDVKM. Supplemented by reference TRBV28 and TRBJ2-1, the full variable domain reads DVKVTQSSRYLVKRTGEKVFLECVQDMDHENMFWYRQDPGLGLRLIYFSYDVKMKEKGDIPEGYSVSREKKERFSLILESASTNQTSMYLCASSPLGEGNEQFFGPGTRLTVL.

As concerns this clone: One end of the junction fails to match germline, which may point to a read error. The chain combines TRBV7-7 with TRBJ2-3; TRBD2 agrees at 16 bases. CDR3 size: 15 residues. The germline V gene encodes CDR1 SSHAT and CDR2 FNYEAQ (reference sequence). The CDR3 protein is CASSSGLAGGDTQYF. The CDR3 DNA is TGTGCTAGCAGCTCGGGACTAGCGGGAGGGGATACGCAGTATTTT.

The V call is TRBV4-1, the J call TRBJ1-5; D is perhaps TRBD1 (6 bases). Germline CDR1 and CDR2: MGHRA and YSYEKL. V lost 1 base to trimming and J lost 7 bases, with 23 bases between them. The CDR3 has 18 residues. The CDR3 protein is CASSQGGLGVIAVQPQHF. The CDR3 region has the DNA TGCGCCAGCAGCCAAGGGGGGCTCGGAGTTATCGCTGTCCAGCCCCAGCATTTT.

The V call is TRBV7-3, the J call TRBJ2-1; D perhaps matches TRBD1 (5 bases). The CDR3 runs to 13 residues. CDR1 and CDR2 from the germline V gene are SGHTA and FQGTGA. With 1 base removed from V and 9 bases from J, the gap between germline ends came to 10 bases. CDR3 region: CASSLNTGSEQFF. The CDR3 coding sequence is TGTGCCAGCAGCTTAAACACAGGAAGTGAGCAGTTCTTC.